Presented here are 8 T cell receptor beta chains from one specimen sequenced in a study of molecular identifiers for immune sequencing clone quantification. TCRdb reprocessed the PCR reads with MiXCR, giving one entry per CDR3 protein. The table lists about 510,000 distinct CDR3 sequences, 25% of them singletons, with 0.76% in the top ten. The sample comprised naive CD8+ T cells from blood, with Jurkat cell RNA spiked in. The subset: FACS-sorted CD8+CD4-CCR7+CD45RA+ naive T cells. These receptors came from a human donor in good health. Some libraries in this study had Jurkat cell RNA spiked in.

The rearrangement joins TRBV19 to TRBJ2-7, with D possibly being TRBD1 or TRBD2 (6 bases each). This CDR3 region has 15 residues. The V and J ends lost 1 base and 3 bases respectively, with 13 bases between them. Germline V gives CDR1 LNHDA, CDR2 SQIVND (reference sequence). The CDR3 loop is CASSIARGQNYEQYF. CDR3 nucleotides: TGTGCCAGTAGTATAGCCCGGGGGCAGAACTACGAGCAGTACTTC.

This clonotype was recorded only once. A read error may explain this, as a much larger clone is one base away. V usage is TRBV27 and J usage is TRBJ2-7, with a tentative D call TRBD1 (6 bases). In germline, CDR1 is MNHEY, CDR2 SMNVEV (reference sequence). The CDR3 runs to 14 residues. In DNA form, the CDR3 reads TGTGCCAGCAGTTCGACAGGTCGCTCCTACGAGCGGTACTTC. It translates to CASSSTGRSYERYF.

This clonotype has ten or more counts. The chain uses TRBV7-2 and TRBJ2-7; D is undetermined. The CDR3 consists of 14 residues. The V end was cut by 1 base, the J end by 2 bases, with 9 bases between. Germline lookup yields CDR1 SGHTA and CDR2 FQGNSA. This CDR3 reads CASSLGVAPYEQYF. CDR3 DNA sequence: TGTGCCAGCAGCTTAGGAGTAGCTCCCTACGAGCAGTACTTC.

This clonotype was picked up many times. The V call is TRBV23-1, the J call TRBJ2-5, with 7 positions matching TRBD1. TRBV23-1 is noted as an ORF with a role that remains uncertain. The length of the CDR3 is 16 residues. V lost 2 bases to trimming and J lost 2 bases; unmatched junction nucleotides: 8. The CDR3 DNA sequence: TGCGCCAGCAGTCAACGCCGGGACAGAAATCAAGAGACCCAGTACTTC. Amino acid sequence: CASSQRRDRNQETQYF.

The V and J genes are TRBV5-1 and TRBJ2-7; a possible D gene is TRBD1 (5 bases). Germline V gene data show CDR1 as SGHRS and CDR2 as YFSETQ. The V gene lost 4 bases and the J gene lost 2 bases, with 13 bases spanning the gap. The CDR3 runs 14 residues. CDR3 region: CASSGADSTYEQYF. The CDR3 DNA reads TGCGCCAGCAGCGGGGCCGACAGCACCTACGAGCAGTACTTC.

This clonotype was counted a single time. At one end, the junction sequence differs from germline, possibly due to a read error. The V gene is TRBV27, the J gene TRBJ1-5; D gene ambiguous. The germline gives CDR1 MNHEY, CDR2 SMNVEV (reference sequence). CDR3 length: 14 amino acids. The CDR3 sequence is CAKPGRGSNPPPHF. The CDR3 region has the DNA TGTGCCAAACCTGGGAGAGGTAGCAATCCGCCCCCGCATTTT.

The table lists this clonotype with a few counts. This rearrangement joins TRBV5-1 to TRBJ2-1; 8 positions match TRBD1. The CDR3 sequence is 12 residues long. From germline, CDR1 is SGHRS and CDR2 YFSETQ. After removal of 3 bases from V and 7 bases from J, the junction contained 0 bases not matched to a gene. CDR3 in amino acids: CASSWTGNEQFF. The CDR3, as DNA: TGCGCCAGCAGCTGGACAGGGAATGAGCAGTTCTTC.

A remark on this clonotype: Being one base from a much bigger clone, this may be a read error. Without the conserved terminal phenylalanine or tryptophan, this CDR3 likely stems from a read error. The rearrangement uses TRBV18 and TRBJ1-5, with D possibly TRBD1 on 5 matching bases. This CDR3 is built from 16 residues. Trimming shortened V by 2 bases and J by 2 bases, and 13 bases separated the two germline ends. Germline V gene data show CDR1 as KGHSH and CDR2 as LQKENI. CDR3 amino acids: CASSPGAPPGNQPQHL. The CDR3 DNA sequence: TGTGCCAGCTCACCAGGGGCCCCTCCTGGCAATCAGCCCCAGCATCTT.